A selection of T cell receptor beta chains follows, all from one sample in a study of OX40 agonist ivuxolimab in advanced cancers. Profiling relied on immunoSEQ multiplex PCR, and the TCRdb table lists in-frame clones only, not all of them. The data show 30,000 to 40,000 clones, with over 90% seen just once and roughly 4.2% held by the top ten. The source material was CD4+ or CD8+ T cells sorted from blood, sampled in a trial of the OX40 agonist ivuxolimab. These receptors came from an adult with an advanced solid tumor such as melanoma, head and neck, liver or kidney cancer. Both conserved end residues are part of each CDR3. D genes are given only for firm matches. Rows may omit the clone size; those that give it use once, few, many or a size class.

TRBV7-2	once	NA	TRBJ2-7	TGTGCCAGCAGCACCGGGCGCAGCCCCTACGAGCAGTACTTC	CASSTGRSPYEQYF
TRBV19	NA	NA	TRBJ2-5	TGTGCCAGTAGTCGGGACCAAAGGGAGACCCAGTACTTC	CASSRDQRETQYF
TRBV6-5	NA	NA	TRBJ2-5	TGTGCCAGCAGAACCCGAGAGACCCAGTACTTC	CASRTRETQYF
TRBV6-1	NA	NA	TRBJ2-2	TGTGCCAGCAGTGTCCTGGCCCCGGGCACCGGGGAGCTGTTTTTT	CASSVLAPGTGELFF
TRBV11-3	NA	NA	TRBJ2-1	TGTGCCAGCAGCTCGACTACTAATGAGCAGTTCTTC	CASSSTTNEQFF
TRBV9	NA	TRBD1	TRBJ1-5	TGTGCCAGTAGATGGACAGGGGGCTTCCATCAGCCCCAGCATTTT	CASRWTGGFHQPQHF
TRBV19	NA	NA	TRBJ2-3	TGTGCCAGTAGTCCGTCCACGGGGCGGACAGATACGCAGTATTTT	CASSPSTGRTDTQYF
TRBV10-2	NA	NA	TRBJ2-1	TGCGCCAGCAGTGAGGTGAGACTAGCCTACAATGAGCAGTTCTTC	CASSEVRLAYNEQFF
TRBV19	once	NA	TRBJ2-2	TGTGCCAGTAGTCGCCGAGGACTGGACACCGGGGAGCTGTTTTTT	CASSRRGLDTGELFF
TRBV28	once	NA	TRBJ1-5	TGTGCCAGCAGTTCCGGACAGACCCGAGGCAATCAGCCCCAGCATTTT	CASSSGQTRGNQPQHF